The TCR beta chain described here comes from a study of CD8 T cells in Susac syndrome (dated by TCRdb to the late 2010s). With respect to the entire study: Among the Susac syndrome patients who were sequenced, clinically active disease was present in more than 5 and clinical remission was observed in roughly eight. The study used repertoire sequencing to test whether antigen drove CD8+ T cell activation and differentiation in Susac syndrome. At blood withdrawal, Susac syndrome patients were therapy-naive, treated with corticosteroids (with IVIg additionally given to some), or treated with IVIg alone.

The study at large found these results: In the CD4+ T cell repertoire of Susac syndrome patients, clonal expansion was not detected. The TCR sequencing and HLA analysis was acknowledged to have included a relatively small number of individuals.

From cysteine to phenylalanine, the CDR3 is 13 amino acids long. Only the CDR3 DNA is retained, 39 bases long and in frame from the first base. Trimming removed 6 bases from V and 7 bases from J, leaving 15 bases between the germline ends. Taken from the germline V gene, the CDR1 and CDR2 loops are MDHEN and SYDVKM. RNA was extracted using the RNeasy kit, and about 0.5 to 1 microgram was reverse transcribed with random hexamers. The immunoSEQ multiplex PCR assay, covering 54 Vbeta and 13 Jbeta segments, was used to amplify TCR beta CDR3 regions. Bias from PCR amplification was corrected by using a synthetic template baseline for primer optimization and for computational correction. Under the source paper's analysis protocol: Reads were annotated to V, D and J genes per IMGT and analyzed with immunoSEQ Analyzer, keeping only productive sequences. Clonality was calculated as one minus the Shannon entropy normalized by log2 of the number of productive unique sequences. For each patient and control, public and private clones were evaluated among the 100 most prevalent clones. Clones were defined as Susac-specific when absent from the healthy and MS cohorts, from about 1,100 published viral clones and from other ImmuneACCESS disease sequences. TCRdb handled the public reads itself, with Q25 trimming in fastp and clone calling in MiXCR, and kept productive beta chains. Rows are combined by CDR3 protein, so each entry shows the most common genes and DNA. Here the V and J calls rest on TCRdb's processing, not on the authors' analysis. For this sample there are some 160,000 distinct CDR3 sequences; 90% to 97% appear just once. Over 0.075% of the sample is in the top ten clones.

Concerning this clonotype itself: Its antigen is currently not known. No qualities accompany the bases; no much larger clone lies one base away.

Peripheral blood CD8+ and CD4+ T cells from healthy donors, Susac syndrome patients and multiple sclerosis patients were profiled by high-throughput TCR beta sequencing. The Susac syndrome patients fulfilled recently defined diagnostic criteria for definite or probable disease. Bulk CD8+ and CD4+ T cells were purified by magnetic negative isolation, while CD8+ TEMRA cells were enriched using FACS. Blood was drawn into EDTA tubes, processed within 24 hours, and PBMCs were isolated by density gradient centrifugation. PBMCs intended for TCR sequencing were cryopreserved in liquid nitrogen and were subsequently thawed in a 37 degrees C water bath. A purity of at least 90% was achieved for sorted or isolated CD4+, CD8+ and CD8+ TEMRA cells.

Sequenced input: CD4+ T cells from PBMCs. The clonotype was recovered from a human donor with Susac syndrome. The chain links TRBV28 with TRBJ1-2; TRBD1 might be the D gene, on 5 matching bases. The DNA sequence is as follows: TGTGCCAGCAGCCAAGGGACCGTACGTGGCTACACCTTC. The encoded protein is CASSQGTVRGYTF.